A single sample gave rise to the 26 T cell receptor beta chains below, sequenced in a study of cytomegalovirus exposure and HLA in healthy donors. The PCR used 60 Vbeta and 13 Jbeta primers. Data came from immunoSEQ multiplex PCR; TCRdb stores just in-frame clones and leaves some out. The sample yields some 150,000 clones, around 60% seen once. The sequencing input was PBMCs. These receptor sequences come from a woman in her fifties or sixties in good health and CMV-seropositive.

The CDR3 protein is CASSGTSGSTDTQYF. CDR3 in DNA: TGTGCCAGCAGCGGAACTAGCGGTAGCACAGATACGCAGTATTTT. The rearrangement uses TRBV5-4 and TRBJ2-3; TRBD2 agrees at 8 bases. V was pared by 4 bases and J by 0 bases, with 4 bases of the junction left unmatched. The CDR3 sequence is 15 residues long. CDR1 and CDR2 (germline): SGHNT, YYREEE (reference sequence). Variable domain in full (rest from reference TRBV5-4 and TRBJ2-3): ETGVTQSPTHLIKTRGQQVTLRCSSQSGHNTVSWYQQALGQGPQFIFQYYREEENGRGNFPPRFSGLQFPNYSSELNVNALELDDSALYLCASSGTSGSTDTQYFGPGTRLTVL.

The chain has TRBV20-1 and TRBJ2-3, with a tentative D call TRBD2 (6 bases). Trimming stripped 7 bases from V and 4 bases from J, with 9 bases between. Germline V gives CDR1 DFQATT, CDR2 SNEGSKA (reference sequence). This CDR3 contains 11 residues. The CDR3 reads CSGGESDTQYF. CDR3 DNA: TGCAGTGGGGGGGAGTCAGATACGCAGTATTTT.

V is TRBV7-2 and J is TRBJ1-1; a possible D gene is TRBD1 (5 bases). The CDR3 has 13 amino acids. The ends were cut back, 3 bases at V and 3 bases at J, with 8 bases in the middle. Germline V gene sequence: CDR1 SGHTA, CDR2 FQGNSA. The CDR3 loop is CASSFRVDTEAFF. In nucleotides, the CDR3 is TGTGCCAGCAGCTTCAGGGTTGACACTGAAGCTTTCTTT.

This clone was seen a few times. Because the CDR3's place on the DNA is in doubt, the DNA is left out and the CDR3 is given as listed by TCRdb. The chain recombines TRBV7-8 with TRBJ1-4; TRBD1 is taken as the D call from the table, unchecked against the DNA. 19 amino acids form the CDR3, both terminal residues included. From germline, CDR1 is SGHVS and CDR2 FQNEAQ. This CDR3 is CASSFGAGDRGPGREKLFF.

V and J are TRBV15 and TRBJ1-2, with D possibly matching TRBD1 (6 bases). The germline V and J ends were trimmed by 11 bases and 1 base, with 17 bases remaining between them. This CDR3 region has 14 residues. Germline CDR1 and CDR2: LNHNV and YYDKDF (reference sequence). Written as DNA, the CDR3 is TGTGCCCACCTGGGACACCAGTATAACTATGGCTACACCTTC. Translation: CAHLGHQYNYGYTF. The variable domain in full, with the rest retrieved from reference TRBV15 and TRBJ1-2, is DAMVIQNPRYQVTQFGKPVTLSCSQTLNHNVMYWYQQKSSQAPKLLFHYYDKDFNNEADTPDNFQSRRPNTSFCFLDIRSPGLGDTAMYLCAHLGHQYNYGYTFGSGTRLTVV.

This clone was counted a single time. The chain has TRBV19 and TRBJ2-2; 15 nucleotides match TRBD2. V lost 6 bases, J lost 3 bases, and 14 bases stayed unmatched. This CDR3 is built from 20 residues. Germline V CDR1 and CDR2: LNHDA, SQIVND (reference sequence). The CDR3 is CASSLLGLAGGTRDTGELFF. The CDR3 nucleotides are TGTGCCAGTAGCCTCCTCGGACTAGCGGGAGGGACGCGGGACACCGGGGAGCTGTTTTTT.

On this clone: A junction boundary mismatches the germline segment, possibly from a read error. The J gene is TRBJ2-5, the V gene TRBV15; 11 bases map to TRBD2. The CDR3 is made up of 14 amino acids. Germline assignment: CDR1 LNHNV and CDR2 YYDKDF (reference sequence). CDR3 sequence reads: CATSRVLAGGGVDF. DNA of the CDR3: TGTGCCACCAGCAGAGTTCTAGCGGGGGGCGGGGTAGACTTC.

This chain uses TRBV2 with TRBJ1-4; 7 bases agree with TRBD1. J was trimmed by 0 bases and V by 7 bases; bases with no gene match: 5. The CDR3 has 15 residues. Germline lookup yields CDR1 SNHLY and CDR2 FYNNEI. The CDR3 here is CASKRDRPTNEKLFF. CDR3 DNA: TGTGCCAGCAAGAGGGACAGACCAACTAATGAAAAACTGTTTTTT. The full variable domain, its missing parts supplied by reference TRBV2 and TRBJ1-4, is EPEVTQTPSHQVTQMGQEVILRCVPISNHLYFYWYRQILGQKVEFLVSFYNNEISEKSEIFDDQFSVERPDGSNFTLKIRSTKLEDSAMYFCASKRDRPTNEKLFFGSGTQLSVL.

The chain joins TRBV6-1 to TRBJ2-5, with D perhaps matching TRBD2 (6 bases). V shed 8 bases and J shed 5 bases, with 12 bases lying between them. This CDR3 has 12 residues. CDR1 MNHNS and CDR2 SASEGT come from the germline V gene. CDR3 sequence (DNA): TGTGCCAGCTCCCCCCGGGGGGAGACCCAGTACTTC. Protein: CASSPRGETQYF.

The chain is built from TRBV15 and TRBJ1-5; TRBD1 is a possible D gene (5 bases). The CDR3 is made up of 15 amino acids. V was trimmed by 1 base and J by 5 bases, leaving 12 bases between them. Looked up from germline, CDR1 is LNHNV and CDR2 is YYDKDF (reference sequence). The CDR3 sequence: CATSRVGVADQPQHF. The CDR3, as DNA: TGTGCCACCAGCAGAGTAGGGGTAGCCGATCAGCCCCAGCATTTT.

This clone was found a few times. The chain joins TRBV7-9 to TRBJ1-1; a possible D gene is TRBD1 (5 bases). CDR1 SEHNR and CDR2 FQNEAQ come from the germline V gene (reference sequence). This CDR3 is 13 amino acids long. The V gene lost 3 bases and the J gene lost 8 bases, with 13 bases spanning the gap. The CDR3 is CASSLVGAREAFF. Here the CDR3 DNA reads TGTGCCAGCAGCTTGGTAGGGGCGAGGGAAGCTTTCTTT.

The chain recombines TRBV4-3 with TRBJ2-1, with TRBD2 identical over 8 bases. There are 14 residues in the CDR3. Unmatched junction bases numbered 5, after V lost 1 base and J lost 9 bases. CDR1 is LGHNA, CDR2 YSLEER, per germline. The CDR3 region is CASSQGEAGGEQFF. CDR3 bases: TGCGCCAGCAGCCAAGGTGAGGCGGGAGGTGAGCAGTTCTTC.

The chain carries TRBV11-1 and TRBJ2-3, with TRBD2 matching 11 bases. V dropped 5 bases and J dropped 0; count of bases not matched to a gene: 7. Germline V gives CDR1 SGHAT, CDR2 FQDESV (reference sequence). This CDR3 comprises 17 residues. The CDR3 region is CASSPGTSGGSTDTQYF. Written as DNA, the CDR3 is TGTGCCAGCAGCCCAGGGACTAGCGGAGGTAGCACAGATACGCAGTATTTT.

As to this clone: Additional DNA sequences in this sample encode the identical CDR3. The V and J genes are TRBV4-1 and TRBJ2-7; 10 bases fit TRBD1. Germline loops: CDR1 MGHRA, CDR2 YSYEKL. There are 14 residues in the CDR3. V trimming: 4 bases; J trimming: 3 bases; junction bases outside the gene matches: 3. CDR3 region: CASSPDRGDYEQYF. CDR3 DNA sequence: TGCGCCAGCAGCCCGGACAGGGGGGACTACGAGCAGTACTTC.

CDR3 sequence reads: CSVEAPSYEQYF. CDR3 DNA sequence: TGCAGCGTTGAAGCCCCATCCTACGAGCAGTACTTC. The chain has TRBV29-1 and TRBJ2-7; no reliable D call. The germline V and J ends were trimmed by 1 base and 1 base, with 5 bases remaining between them. Germline values: CDR1 SQVTM, CDR2 ANQGSEA. This CDR3 region has 12 residues.

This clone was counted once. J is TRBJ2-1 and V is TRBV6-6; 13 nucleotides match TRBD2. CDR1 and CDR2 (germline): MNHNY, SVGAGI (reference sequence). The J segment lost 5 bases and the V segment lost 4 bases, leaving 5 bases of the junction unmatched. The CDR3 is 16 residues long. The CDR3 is CASSSLTSGRDNEQFF. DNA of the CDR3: TGTGCCAGCAGTTCTCTCACTAGCGGGAGGGACAATGAGCAGTTCTTC.

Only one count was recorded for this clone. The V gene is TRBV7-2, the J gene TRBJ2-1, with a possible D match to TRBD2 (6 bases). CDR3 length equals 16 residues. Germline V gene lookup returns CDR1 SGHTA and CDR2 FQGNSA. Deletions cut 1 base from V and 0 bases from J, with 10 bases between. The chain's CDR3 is CASSLVERASYNEQFF. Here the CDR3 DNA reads TGTGCCAGCAGCTTAGTCGAGCGGGCCTCCTACAATGAGCAGTTCTTC.

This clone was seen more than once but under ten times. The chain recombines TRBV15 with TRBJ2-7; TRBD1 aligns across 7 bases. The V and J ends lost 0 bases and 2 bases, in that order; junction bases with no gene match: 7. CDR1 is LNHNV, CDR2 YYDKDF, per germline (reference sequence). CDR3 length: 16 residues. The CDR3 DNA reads TGTGCCACCAGCAGAGATAGCCTCGACAGGGCCTACGAGCAGTACTTC. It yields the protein CATSRDSLDRAYEQYF.

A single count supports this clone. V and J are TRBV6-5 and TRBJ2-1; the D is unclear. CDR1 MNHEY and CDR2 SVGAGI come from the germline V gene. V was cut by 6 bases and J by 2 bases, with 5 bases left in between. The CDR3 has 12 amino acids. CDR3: CASSRPYNEQFF. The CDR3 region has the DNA TGTGCCAGCAGCCGTCCCTACAATGAGCAGTTCTTC.

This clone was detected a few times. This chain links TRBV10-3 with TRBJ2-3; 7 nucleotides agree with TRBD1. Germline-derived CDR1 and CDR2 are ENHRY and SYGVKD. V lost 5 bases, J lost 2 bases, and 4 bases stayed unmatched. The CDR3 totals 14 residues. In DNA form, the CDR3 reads TGTGCCATCAGTCCCGGGACAGCCACAGATACGCAGTATTTT. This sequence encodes CAISPGTATDTQYF.

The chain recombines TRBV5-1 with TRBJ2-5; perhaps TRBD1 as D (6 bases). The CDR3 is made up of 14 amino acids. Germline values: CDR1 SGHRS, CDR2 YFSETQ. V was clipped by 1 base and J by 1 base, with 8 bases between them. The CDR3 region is CASSLTGSQETQYF. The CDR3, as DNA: TGCGCCAGCAGCTTGACAGGGTCCCAAGAGACCCAGTACTTC.

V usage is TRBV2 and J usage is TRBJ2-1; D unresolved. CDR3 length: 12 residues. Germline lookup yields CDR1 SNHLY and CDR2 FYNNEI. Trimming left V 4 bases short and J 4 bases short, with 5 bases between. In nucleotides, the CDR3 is TGTGCCAGCAGTGGCCAGTACAATGAGCAGTTCTTC. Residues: CASSGQYNEQFF. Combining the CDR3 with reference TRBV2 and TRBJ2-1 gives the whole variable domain EPEVTQTPSHQVTQMGQEVILRCVPISNHLYFYWYRQILGQKVEFLVSFYNNEISEKSEIFDDQFSVERPDGSNFTLKIRSTKLEDSAMYFCASSGQYNEQFFGPGTRLTVL.

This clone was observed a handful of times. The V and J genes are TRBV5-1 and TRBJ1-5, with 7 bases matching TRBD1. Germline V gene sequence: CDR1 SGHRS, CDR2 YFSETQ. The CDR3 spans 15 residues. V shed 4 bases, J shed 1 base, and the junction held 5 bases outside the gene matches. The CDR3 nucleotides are TGCGCCAGCAGCCGAGACAGGGAAAGCAATCAGCCCCAGCATTTT. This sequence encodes CASSRDRESNQPQHF.

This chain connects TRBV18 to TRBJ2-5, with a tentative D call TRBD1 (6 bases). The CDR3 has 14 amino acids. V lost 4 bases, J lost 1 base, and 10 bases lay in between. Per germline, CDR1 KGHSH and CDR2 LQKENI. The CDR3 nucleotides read TGTGCCAGCTCACGTGAGGACAGCCAAGAGACCCAGTACTTC. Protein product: CASSREDSQETQYF.

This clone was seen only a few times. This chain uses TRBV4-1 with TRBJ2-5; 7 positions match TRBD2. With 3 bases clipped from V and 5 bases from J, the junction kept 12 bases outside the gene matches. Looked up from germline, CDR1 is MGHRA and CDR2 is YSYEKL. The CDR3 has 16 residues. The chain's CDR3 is CASSQPRAGRQETQYF. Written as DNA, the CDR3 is TGCGCCAGCAGCCAGCCGAGAGCGGGACGGCAGGAGACCCAGTACTTC.

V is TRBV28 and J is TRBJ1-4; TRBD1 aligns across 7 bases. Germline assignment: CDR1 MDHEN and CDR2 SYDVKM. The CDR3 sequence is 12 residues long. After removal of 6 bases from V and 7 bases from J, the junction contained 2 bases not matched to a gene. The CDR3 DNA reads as TGTGCCAGCAGCTCAGGGGGTGAAAAACTGTTTTTT. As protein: CASSSGGEKLFF.